The clone carrying this T cell receptor (beta chain) was recorded a few times. What it binds is not known. This sample was included in a study of response to subunit inactivated influenza vaccine. The V gene's germline CDR1 is MNHEY and CDR2 SVGAGI. The length of the CDR3 is 17 residues. V lost 0 bases, J lost 1 base, and 14 bases lay in between. The study's findings and limits: There was a suggestion from the authors that each seasonal influenza vaccination recruits few new T cells.

TCRdb called the RT-PCR reads again in MiXCR, with one record for every CDR3 protein. The data show hundreds of thousands of distinct CDR3 sequences, about a fifth seen once. This sequence was found in a man aged 45 to 65 who received an inactivated influenza vaccine. The specimen comprised PBMCs from blood, sampled 4 to 6 days after vaccination. The V gene is TRBV6-5, the J gene TRBJ2-3; D perhaps matches TRBD1 (6 bases). The CDR3 protein is CASSYSAGTYRTDTQYF. Written as DNA, the CDR3 is TGTGCCAGCAGTTACTCCGCCGGGACATATCGCACAGATACGCAGTATTTT.